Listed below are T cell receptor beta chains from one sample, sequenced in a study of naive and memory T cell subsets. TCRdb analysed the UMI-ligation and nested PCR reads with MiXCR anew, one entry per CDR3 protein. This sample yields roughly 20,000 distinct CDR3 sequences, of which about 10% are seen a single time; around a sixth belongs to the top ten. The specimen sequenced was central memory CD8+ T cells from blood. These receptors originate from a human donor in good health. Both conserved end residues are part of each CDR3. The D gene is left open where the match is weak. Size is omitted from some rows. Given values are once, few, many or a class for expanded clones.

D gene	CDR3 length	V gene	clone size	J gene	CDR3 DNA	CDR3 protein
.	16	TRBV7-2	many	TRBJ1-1	TGTGCCAGCAGCTTAGATCGGGGCGGGCCAATCACTGAAGCTTTCTTT	CASSLDRGGPITEAFF
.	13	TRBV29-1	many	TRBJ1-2	TGCAGCGCTAGGACCGCAATACCCTATGGCTACACCTTC	CSARTAIPYGYTF
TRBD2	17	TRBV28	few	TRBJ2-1	TGTGCCAGCAGTTCACTAGCGGGAGCTAGCTCCTACAATGAGCAGTTCTTC	CASSSLAGASSYNEQFF
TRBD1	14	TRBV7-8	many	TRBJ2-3	TGTGCCAGCCGGGAACAGGGGGCCCCAGATACGCAGTATTTT	CASREQGAPDTQYF
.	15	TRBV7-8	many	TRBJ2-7	TGTGCCAGCAGCTTCCTCCGTGGGGCGTCCTACGAGCAGTACTTC	CASSFLRGASYEQYF
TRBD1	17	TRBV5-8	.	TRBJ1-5	TGTGCCAGCAGCTTGGAAGGGGGCCCTGGTAGCAATCAGCCCCAGCATTTT	CASSLEGGPGSNQPQHF
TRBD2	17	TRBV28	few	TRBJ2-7	TGTGCCAGCAGCCCCCTTTTGTTAGCGGGAGTGAGACGGGAGCAGTACTTC	CASSPLLLAGVRREQYF
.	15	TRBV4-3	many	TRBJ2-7	TGCGCCAGCAGCCAAGATGGGGTTTCACTCTACGAGCAGTACTTC	CASSQDGVSLYEQYF
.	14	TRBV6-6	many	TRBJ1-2	TGTGCCAGCAGTGCGGGACTGCTAAACTATGGCTACACCTTC	CASSAGLLNYGYTF
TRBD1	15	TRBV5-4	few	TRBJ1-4	TGTGCCAGCAGCTACAGGGGAGAATTTAATGAAAAACTGTTTTTT	CASSYRGEFNEKLFF
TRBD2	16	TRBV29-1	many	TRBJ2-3	TGCAGCGTTGGGGGACTAGCGGATGGAAACACAGATACGCAGTATTTT	CSVGGLADGNTDTQYF
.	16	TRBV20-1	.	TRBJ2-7	TGCAGTGCTAGAGATCCCCGGGGTAGCGCCACTTACGAGCAGTACTTC	CSARDPRGSATYEQYF
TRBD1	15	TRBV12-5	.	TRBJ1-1	TGTGCTAGTGGTTTGTGGACAGCAGGGGGGACTGAAGCTTTCTTT	CASGLWTAGGTEAFF
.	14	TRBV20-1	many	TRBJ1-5	TGCAGTGCTAGAGAGGGTTGGGACAATCAGCCCCAGCATTTT	CSAREGWDNQPQHF